This T cell receptor beta chain is drawn from a study of graft-versus-host responses after intestinal transplantation. Across the whole study: Isolated intestinal, liver-intestinal, or multivisceral transplants had been given to the recipients. Tacrolimus plus steroids were given to all recipients for 3 to 4 years, preceded by anti-thymocyte globulin induction. General study findings and limits: Detected in recipient marrow were GvH clones, some of which were first observed in ileum or blood.

As to this clone: Antigen: not known.

TCRdb keeps only in-frame clones here, not all; method: immunoSEQ multiplex PCR. The data show 80,000 to 100,000 clones, 90% seen once. The CDR3 is 16 amino acids. The J segment lost 2 bases and the V segment lost 0 bases, leaving 7 bases of the junction unmatched. CDR1 is SGDLS and CDR2 is YYNGEE in the germline V gene. V and J are TRBV9 and TRBJ2-7, with 8 bases that match TRBD2. This sequence originates from a human donor who received an intestinal transplant. This sample comprised unstimulated CD4+ T cells sorted from spleen or lymph node cells, obtained before intestinal transplant. The CDR3, as DNA: TGTGCCAGCAGCGTAGGGGGGGGTAGCGGGGCCTACGAGCAGTACTTC. This codes for CASSVGGGSGAYEQYF. The complete variable domain, with remaining parts taken from reference TRBV9 and TRBJ2-7, reads DSGVTQTPKHLITATGQRVTLRCSPRSGDLSVYWYQQSLDQGLQFLIQYYNGEERAKGNILERFSAQQFPDLHSELNLSSLELGDSALYFCASSVGGGSGAYEQYFGPGTRLTVT.